The 7 T cell receptor beta chains below all came from one sample that was sequenced in a study of T cells in Graves' hyperthyroidism and ophthalmopathy. RNA transcripts yielded amplified TCR beta CDR3 regions. HTBI primers drove first-round RT-PCR of the TCR CDR3. One entry per CDR3 protein, called by TCRdb with MiXCR from the multiplex PCR reads. This sample has a few hundred thousand distinct CDR3 sequences, with around a sixth found just once. Input material: blood. The receptors derive from a woman aged 25 to 45 with Graves' hyperthyroidism.

The V and J genes are TRBV4-1 and TRBJ1-6; the D gene is possibly TRBD1 (5 bases). CDR1 and CDR2 (germline): MGHRA, YSYEKL. CDR3 length: 15 amino acids. V was trimmed by 4 bases and J by 7 bases, leaving 14 bases between them. CDR3 nucleotide sequence: TGCGCCAGCAGCCTCGCGGGTGGGGGAAATTCACCCCTCCACTTT. It is translated as CASSLAGGGNSPLHF.

The table lists this clonotype with many counts. CDR3 nucleotides: TGTGCCAGCGGGGCCGGGTCCAGGGGCGAGCAGTACTTC. Amino acid sequence: CASGAGSRGEQYF. V gene TRBV28 combines with J gene TRBJ2-7; weak D call: TRBD1 (6 bases). V lost 8 bases and J 6 bases, leaving 17 bases between the germline ends. The germline CDR1 and CDR2 sequences are MDHEN and SYDVKM. The CDR3 is 13 residues long.

This clonotype was observed at least ten times. This sequence joins TRBV15 and TRBJ1-1; D is possibly TRBD1 (6 bases). V was pared by 0 bases and J by 0 bases, with 11 bases between. The CDR3 contains 16 residues. CDR1 is LNHNV, CDR2 YYDKDF, per germline (reference sequence). CDR3 nucleotides: TGTGCCACCAGCAGAGACACCGACAGGATGAACACTGAAGCTTTCTTT. Protein: CATSRDTDRMNTEAFF.

This clonotype was found many times. The rearrangement links TRBV20-1 to TRBJ2-3; 9 nucleotides match TRBD2. Germline CDR1 DFQATT, CDR2 SNEGSKA (reference sequence). V dropped 2 bases and J dropped 5; count of bases not matched to a gene: 11. The CDR3 runs 16 residues. The CDR3, as DNA: TGCAGTGCTAGAAGCTCTAGCGGGATAGGGGTAGATACGCAGTATTTT. Its translation is CSARSSSGIGVDTQYF.

Many counts were recorded for this clonotype. CDR3 sequence (DNA): TGTGCCATCAGTGTTGGACTAGCCTACGAGCAGTACTTC. Protein sequence: CAISVGLAYEQYF. V gene TRBV10-3 combines with J gene TRBJ2-7, with 7 bases that match TRBD2. Germline V gene lookup returns CDR1 ENHRY and CDR2 SYGVKD. V shed 4 bases and J 2 bases; nucleotides not matched to a gene: 2. The CDR3 consists of 13 residues.

Many counts were recorded for this clonotype. The chain recombines TRBV5-5 with TRBJ2-2, with 13 bases identical to TRBD2. The CDR3 totals 22 residues. Germline V lookup: CDR1 SGHKS, CDR2 YYEKEE (reference sequence). The trim removed 4 bases at V and 3 bases at J, leaving 21 bases unmatched. The chain's CDR3 is CASSTTIVRLAGGPRDTGELFF. In nucleotides, the CDR3 is TGTGCCAGCAGCACGACCATTGTACGACTAGCGGGAGGCCCGCGGGACACCGGGGAGCTGTTTTTT.

In this sample, this clonotype turned up many times. The chain carries TRBV6-1 and TRBJ2-7; the D gene is possibly TRBD1 (6 bases). Trimming took off 2 bases at V and 2 bases at J, with 16 bases between the two ends. The CDR3 length is 16 residues. CDR1 is MNHNS, CDR2 SASEGT, per germline. The CDR3 DNA reads as TGTGCCAGCAGTGAACTTGGGACAAATTTGGCCTACGAGCAGTACTTC. Amino acids: CASSELGTNLAYEQYF.